A selection of T cell receptor beta chains follows, all from one sample in a study of shared clonotypes between healthy human individuals. The assay was immunoSEQ multiplex PCR, and TCRdb's table has in-frame clones only and misses some. The sample records over 2,000,000 clones, 80% to 95% being singletons. Sequenced sample: naive CD8+ T cells from PBMCs. The receptors were gathered from a young man in good health. Some clones in this sample may be carry-over from other donors' samples. CDR3s include the opening cysteine and the closing phenylalanine or tryptophan. A D gene is named only where the DNA matches it firmly. Clone size is stated in some rows and not others, as once, few, many or a class when expanded.

D gene	clone size	V gene	J gene	CDR3 DNA	CDR3 protein
TRBD2	.	TRBV4-1	TRBJ2-7	TGCGCCAGCAGCCAAGATCGAGGGGAGGGTGCGCAGTACTTC	CASSQDRGEGAQYF
TRBD1	.	TRBV29-1	TRBJ1-2	TGCAGCCCTCCGATTTGGGGACAGGGGGCTGTCTATGGCTACACCTTC	CSPPIWGQGAVYGYTF
.	.	TRBV19	TRBJ2-1	TGTGCCAGTAGTAACTTCGATGAGCAGTTCTTC	CASSNFDEQFF
.	.	TRBV28	TRBJ1-2	TGTGCCAGCAGTTTACCAGGCCGCAACTATGGCTACACCTTC	CASSLPGRNYGYTF
.	.	TRBV5-4	TRBJ2-5	TGTGCCAGCAGCTTTTATCGGGAGACCCAGTACTTC	CASSFYRETQYF
TRBD2	.	TRBV29-1	TRBJ2-7	TGCAGCGTTGAATTGGCCACCGCCGGGAGGGCGTACGAGCAGTACTTC	CSVELATAGRAYEQYF
TRBD1	few	TRBV4-1	TRBJ2-7	TGCGCCAGCAGCCCGGGACAGGGTTCGGGCTACGAGCAGTACTTC	CASSPGQGSGYEQYF
.	.	TRBV5-1	TRBJ2-3	TGCGCCAGCAGCCTCTCGGGAGATACGCAGTATTTT	CASSLSGDTQYF
.	.	TRBV5-1	TRBJ2-2	TGCGCCAGCAGCTTGGAGCGGGCAGGGGTGAACACCGGGGAGCTGTTTTTT	CASSLERAGVNTGELFF
.	.	TRBV15	TRBJ2-5	TGTGCCACCAGCAGAGCCCCGCCTTCGGACTCACCCCACTTC	CATSRAPPSDSPHF
TRBD1	.	TRBV19	TRBJ1-4	TGTGCCAGTAGTCCCGCCCCCGACAGGGTGCTATGGAAACTGTTTTTT	CASSPAPDRVLWKLFF
.	.	TRBV30	TRBJ2-3	TGTGCCTGGACTCCTACTAGCACAGATACGCAGTATTTT	CAWTPTSTDTQYF
.	.	TRBV27	TRBJ2-5	TGTGCCAGCAGAATAAGTTTAGGAGAGACCCAGTACTTC	CASRISLGETQYF
TRBD2	.	TRBV11-1	TRBJ2-1	TGTGCCAGCAGCTTGCGGGAGGGATCCTACAATGAGCAGTTCTTC	CASSLREGSYNEQFF
TRBD2	once	TRBV27	TRBJ2-1	TGTGCCAGCAGTGGAGGACTAGCGGAGGCCCCCTTCCTCTACAATGAGCAGTTCTTC	CASSGGLAEAPFLYNEQFF
TRBD1	once	TRBV19	TRBJ2-7	TGTGCCAGTAGTATGAGGGGGCCCGGGACACGCGTCTTC	CASSMRGPGTRVF
.	.	TRBV6-1	TRBJ1-4	TGTGCCAGCAGAGGTAACAGGTCCCCCGAAAAACTGTTTTTT	CASRGNRSPEKLFF
.	once	TRBV29-1	TRBJ2-2	TGCAGCGTTCTCGGACTGAACGCGGAGCTGTTTTTT	CSVLGLNAELFF
.	once	TRBV9	TRBJ2-5	TGTGCCAGCAGCGTAGTAGGAGGAGGAGGGGGAGAGACCCAGTACTTC	CASSVVGGGGGETQYF
TRBD1	.	TRBV27	TRBJ1-5	TGTGCCAGCAGTCCCCGACAGGGAGCCCAGCCCCAGCATTTT	CASSPRQGAQPQHF
.	once	TRBV27	TRBJ2-3	TGTGCCAGCAGACCCGGCGGCCGAGATACGCAGTATTTT	CASRPGGRDTQYF
.	.	TRBV6-6	TRBJ2-7	TGTGCCAGCAGTTATCCCGGCAGCGACGAGCAGTACTTC	CASSYPGSDEQYF